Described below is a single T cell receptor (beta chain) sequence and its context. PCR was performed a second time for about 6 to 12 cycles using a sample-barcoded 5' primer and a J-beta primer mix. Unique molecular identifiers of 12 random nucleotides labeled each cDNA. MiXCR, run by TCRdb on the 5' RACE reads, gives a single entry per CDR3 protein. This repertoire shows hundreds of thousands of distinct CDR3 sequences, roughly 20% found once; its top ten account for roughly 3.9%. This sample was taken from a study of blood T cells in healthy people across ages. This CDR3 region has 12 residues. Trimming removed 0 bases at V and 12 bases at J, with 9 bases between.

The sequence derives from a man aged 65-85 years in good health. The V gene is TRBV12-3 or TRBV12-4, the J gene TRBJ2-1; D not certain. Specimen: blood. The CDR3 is CASSLAPSGQFF. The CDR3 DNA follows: TGTGCCAGCAGTTTAGCCCCTAGTGGGCAGTTCTTC.